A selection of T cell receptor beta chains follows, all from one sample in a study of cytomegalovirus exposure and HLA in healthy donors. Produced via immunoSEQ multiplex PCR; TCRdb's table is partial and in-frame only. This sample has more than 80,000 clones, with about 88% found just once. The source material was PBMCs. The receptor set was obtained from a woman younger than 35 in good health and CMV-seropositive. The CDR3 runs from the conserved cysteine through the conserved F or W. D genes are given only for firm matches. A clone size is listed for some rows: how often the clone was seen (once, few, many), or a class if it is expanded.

TGTGCCAGCAAGGAGGGGACAGGGGACTACAATGAGCAGTTCTTC,CASKEGTGDYNEQFF,TRBJ2-1,TRBD1,TRBV2,NA
TGTGCCAGCAGTTCCCCTGGGCAGGGCACAGATACGCAGTATTTT,CASSSPGQGTDTQYF,TRBJ2-3,NA,TRBV28,once
TGTGCTAGCAGCCCCGCAGGGTCTGGAAACACCATATATTTT,CASSPAGSGNTIYF,TRBJ1-3,NA,TRBV7-7,NA
TGTGCCAGCAGCTTCCTGCGCGAGGGCAGAGGTGAAAAACTGTTTTTT,CASSFLREGRGEKLFF,TRBJ1-4,NA,TRBV13,NA
TGTGCCAGCAGTGCCGCGACAGGGGGCAATGAGCAGTTCTTC,CASSAATGGNEQFF,TRBJ2-1,TRBD1,TRBV6-4,NA
TGCGCCAGCAGCCAAGATTGGACAGGGGGGTACAATGAGCAGTTCTTC,CASSQDWTGGYNEQFF,TRBJ2-1,TRBD1,TRBV4-3,once
TGTGCCAGCAGCTTCGCCGCGACAGGGGCTTCACCCCTCCACTTT,CASSFAATGASPLHF,TRBJ1-6,TRBD1,TRBV7-9,few
TGTGCCAGCAGCGCAGATCCAGGATCAACTAATGAAAAACTGTTTTTT,CASSADPGSTNEKLFF,TRBJ1-4,NA,TRBV9,NA
TGTGCCAGCACTAGCGGGGGGGCCACAGATACGCAGTATTTT,CASTSGGATDTQYF,TRBJ2-3,TRBD2,TRBV2,NA
TGTGCCAGCAGTGCAACTCAGGGGTATAGCAATCAGCCCCAGCATTTT,CASSATQGYSNQPQHF,TRBJ1-5,NA,TRBV6-1,NA
TGTGCCACCAGCAGAGACCGGAGGGGAGGAAAGGAGCAGTACTTC,CATSRDRRGGKEQYF,TRBJ2-7,NA,TRBV15,NA
TGTGCCAGCAGTGAAAGGCCCCCTTCGGGGGGCAATCAGCCCCAGCATTTT,CASSERPPSGGNQPQHF,TRBJ1-5,NA,TRBV6-1,NA
TGTGCCAGCAGCTTGGTTGGACTAGCGGTTTCAAGGCAAGAGACCCAGTACTTC,CASSLVGLAVSRQETQYF,TRBJ2-5,TRBD2,TRBV5-6,NA
TGTGCCAGCAGTTACTCGGCCTCCTACGAGCAGTACTTC,CASSYSASYEQYF,TRBJ2-7,NA,TRBV6-6,NA
TGTGCCAGCAGCCTCAGGGCCCCGAACACCGGGGAGCTGTTTTTT,CASSLRAPNTGELFF,TRBJ2-2,NA,TRBV7-9,few
TGCGCCAGCAGCGCGACCGCGGGGGGCTCCTACAATGAGCAGTTCTTC,CASSATAGGSYNEQFF,TRBJ2-1,TRBD2,TRBV4-1,NA
TGTGCCAGCAGTTACTTAACAGGGGGCGATCAGCCCCAGCATTTT,CASSYLTGGDQPQHF,TRBJ1-5,TRBD1,TRBV6-6,NA
TGTGCCAGCAGCCGGAACAGGGGATATTCACCCCTCCACTTT,CASSRNRGYSPLHF,TRBJ1-6,TRBD1,TRBV6-5,NA
TGTGCCAGCAGTGGAGTACAGGGGGCGCACAATGAGCAGTTCTTC,CASSGVQGAHNEQFF,TRBJ2-1,TRBD1,TRBV6-1,NA
TGTGCCAGCAGCTTAGGGACAGGGGAAGAAAAACTGTTTTTT,CASSLGTGEEKLFF,TRBJ1-4,TRBD1,TRBV7-9,NA
TGCGCCAGCAGCCAAGACAGGTTAGGGAGTGGCTACACCTTC,CASSQDRLGSGYTF,TRBJ1-2,NA,TRBV4-1,NA
TGTGCCAGCAGCTTTGTCGGGGGGTCCTACGAGCAGTACTTC,CASSFVGGSYEQYF,TRBJ2-7,TRBD2,TRBV5-6,NA